A selection of T cell receptor beta chains follows, all from one sample in a study of patients and donors after allogeneic stem cell transplantation. TCRdb re-called the RT-PCR reads with MiXCR, one entry per CDR3 protein. The data contain about 230,000 distinct CDR3 sequences, over 12% of them singletons. Input material: blood, either unsorted or a sorted T cell fraction (not recorded which). The source of these receptors is a human donor who was either an allogeneic HSCT recipient or a stem cell or donor lymphocyte infusion donor (not recorded which). It is not recorded whose cells these are; they may come from a transplant donor. Each CDR3 is given with its conserved first and last residue. A D gene is named only where the DNA matches it firmly. Some rows mark clone size as missing; the rest say once, few, many or name a class of expanded clone.

d_call	clone_size	v_call	cdr3_length	j_call	cdr3_nt	cdr3_aa
-	few	TRBV15	16	TRBJ2-5	TGTGCCACCAGCAGAGACAGGGGCGGTATAGGAGAGACCCAGTACTTC	CATSRDRGGIGETQYF
-	-	TRBV5-1	15	TRBJ1-3	TGCGCCAGCAGTTGGACAGCGTCCTCTGGAAACACCATATATTTT	CASSWTASSGNTIYF
-	many	TRBV2	13	TRBJ2-7	TGTGCCAGCAGTGTTCGGGGGGCTGGCGAGCAGTACTTC	CASSVRGAGEQYF
TRBD2	many	TRBV12-3/TRBV12-4	15	TRBJ2-7	TGTGCCAGCAGTATAGCGGGGGGGCCTACATACGAGCAGTACTTC	CASSIAGGPTYEQYF
-	-	TRBV7-3	15	TRBJ1-2	TGTGCCAGCAGCTTAATGGCGGGGGTTGGCTATGGCTACACCTTC	CASSLMAGVGYGYTF
-	many	TRBV15	14	TRBJ1-2	TGTGCCACCAGCAGAGATGGGTCGGGGAATGGCTACACCTTC	CATSRDGSGNGYTF
TRBD1	many	TRBV5-5	18	TRBJ1-2	TGTGCCAGCAGCTTTAAATACCGGGACAGGGTGTTGAACTATGGCTACACCTTC	CASSFKYRDRVLNYGYTF
-	-	TRBV20-1	12	TRBJ2-2	TGCAGTGGACGAGCCGCACTGGGGGAGCTGTTTTTT	CSGRAALGELFF
-	many	TRBV3-1	15	TRBJ1-1	TGTGCCAGCAGCCGACCCTCGGGCATGAACACTGAAGCTTTCTTT	CASSRPSGMNTEAFF
-	many	TRBV20-1	14	TRBJ2-1	TGCAGTGCTAGAGACGACACAGGTAGCAATGAGCAGTTCTTC	CSARDDTGSNEQFF